The T cell receptor (beta chain) described here comes from a study of cytomegalovirus exposure and HLA in healthy donors (dated by TCRdb to about 2017). About the investigation overall: An earlier analysis of under 600 of the donors reported approximately 300 Gb of sequence data and 117 million unique TCR beta sequences from about 179 million T cells. The number of typed donors differed by locus: roughly 629-630 for A, B, C, DRB1 and DQB1; about 520 for DQA1; 606 for DPA1; and 400 to 480 for DPB1. In a later analysis, previously published TCR beta repertoires from about 670 donors were re-analyzed and high-resolution HLA genotyping was added so that TCR occurrence patterns could be studied. In an earlier analysis of 587 of the donors, high-throughput TCR beta sequencing was used to judge whether each TCR beta V gene segment behaved as functional or pseudogenic. Because of strong linkage in the cohort, five DR-DQ haplotypes were treated as single units for association and clustering. Class I and class II HLA loci were covered by the typing at four-digit resolution. Genome-wide SNP genotypes for about 60% of the 666 donors were used in a later genetic analysis, which treated that subset as a discovery cohort. About 280 gigabases of sequencing data and around 80 million unique TCR sequences made up an early release that covered roughly 670 HLA-typed donors. Every repertoire in the discovery cohort had been generated on one and the same sequencing platform. The study aimed to test whether signatures of past pathogen exposure could be identified by cataloging public T cell receptors. In the later analysis, no new phenotypic data were used to find candidate immune exposures; instead, reliance was placed on TCR beta sequences and their occurrence across donors. High-throughput TCR immunosequencing, statistical association of individual TCRs with disease status, and machine learning were combined to predict cytomegalovirus infection status. A separate validation cohort of 100 to 150 different subjects was used in addition to the roughly 670-subject first cohort. Across 300 to 500 genotyped donors of the cohort, an average of about 240,000 unique TCR beta nucleotide sequences per donor were sequenced, and 15% to 20% of those sequences were non-productive. Of the approximately 400 genotyped donors, 75% to 85% were placed in the genetic ancestry cluster associated with self-reported Caucasian donors. Alongside the repertoire data, information on donor age, sex, ethnicity and CMV serostatus was compiled. Using immunosequencing, the study profiled T cell repertoires from about 650 subjects and related those repertoires to cytomegalovirus serostatus.

The research as a whole found: The study gave a list of under 200 TCR beta chains associated with cytomegalovirus. A group of highly shared sequence variants was considered likely to be a technical artifact of the sequencing pipeline. HLA typing was unavailable for some donors at each locus, so association tests used only the typed subset. A further reported finding was that TCR beta sequences accurately predicted the HLA-A and HLA-B alleles for most subjects in the first cohort. V-gene and J-gene trimming of TCR beta chains was associated with a missense DCLRE1C variant in a later genetic analysis, and the association was replicated in an independent cohort. Compared with equally common non-associated chains, HLA-associated TCR beta chains in a later analysis were more clonally expanded and had lower generation probabilities. In an earlier analysis of 587 of the donors, most TCR beta V segments appeared in productive rearrangements about 90% or about 30% of the time, broadly matching IMGT annotations. In a later analysis, the rate of TCR association differed among HLA loci, with DRB1 alleles having the most associated TCRs and HLA-C alleles having the fewest. When HLA alleles, especially DR and DQ, strongly co-occurred, attributing TCR associations to individual alleles was difficult. For the cohort, immune exposure information was limited to CMV serostatus. Presence/absence analyses assumed roughly uniform sequencing depth across donors, an assumption that may not hold. A later analysis reported that several top co-occurrence clusters appeared linked to parvovirus B19, influenza, CMV and Epstein-Barr virus. While some public TCRs were present in many individuals, most TCR sequences turned up only very rarely across donors. A few of the identified cytomegalovirus-associated TCR beta chains were confirmed in vitro to be specific for cytomegalovirus antigens. Linkage disequilibrium might explain the correlated functional status among segregating V segments, but an unknown experimental factor could not be excluded. A later genetic analysis reported fewer N-insertions in productive TCRs among donors in an Asian-associated ancestry cluster than the 666-donor mean. In a later analysis, most CMV-associated TCR beta chains were found to appear HLA-restricted, with HLA associations seemingly driven largely by CMV exposure. The 87-base-pair reads could not distinguish some IMGT-functional V segments, including TRBV6-2 and TRBV6-3, so those segments were excluded. In both the original and validation cohorts, the classifier was reported to diagnose cytomegalovirus status with high specificity and sensitivity. At a false discovery rate of 0.05, a later analysis linked 15,000 to 20,000 TCR beta sequences to specific HLA alleles. Only TCR beta chains were sequenced in this cohort, and the absence of alpha or paired-chain data limited detectable features. According to the authors, the approach could potentially be generalized to other disease states and immunological phenotypes. About 17 rarely observed V segments, including chromosome 9 orphons, were excluded from the earlier analysis of 550 to 700 of the donors because counts were too low.

Receptor amplification or capture employed the immunoSEQ multiplex PCR assay. A mixture of 60 forward primers for TCR Vbeta segments and 13 reverse primers for TCR Jbeta segments was used in the multiplex PCR. The CDR3 region of rearranged TCR beta genes was amplified from genomic DNA by a multiplex PCR assay. The Illumina HiSeq System was used to sequence the amplified TCR beta libraries as 87-base-pair reads. As for how the authors treated the data: Across the roughly 670 repertoires, a later analysis counted tens of millions of unique TCR beta chains, some 11 million of which were shared by at least two donors. To remove PCR and sequencing errors, raw reads were error-corrected and collapsed into unique sequences using a nearest-neighbor algorithm that merged closely related sequences. V, D and J gene segments were assigned by aligning CDR3 sequences to IMGT reference sequences. Each retained sequence needed at least a six-nucleotide match to both a V gene segment and a J gene segment. A rearrangement counted as productive if the CDR3 had no stop codons and remained in frame with V and J, and every other rearrangement counted as non-productive. CDR3 was defined by IMGT convention, running from the second conserved V-encoded cysteine to the conserved J-encoded phenylalanine. In an earlier analysis of approximately 500 of the donors, sequences lacking an unambiguous match to a single V gene segment were excluded. In an earlier analysis of about 590 of the donors, a V segment was called functional when productive rearrangements were above 56.7%, and segregating when the standard deviation between donors exceeded 5%. A statistical classification framework was built to diagnose cytomegalovirus status from the catalog of TCR beta chain sequences. In a later analysis, TCR nucleotide sequences were compared against IMGT/GENE-DB human TR gene sequences so that V and J genes could be assigned. The TCRdist pipeline was used in a later analysis to assign CDR3 sequences and most-parsimonious VDJ recombination scenarios. A later analysis defined each TCR beta chain by its CDR3 amino acid sequence plus V-gene family, and excluded reads lacking a unique V-gene family. As a way to deal with suspected cross-contamination and a sequencing artifact, a later analysis dropped roughly 600 nucleotide sequences that were highly shared and had low generation probability. In a later analysis, a clonal expansion index for each public chain was calculated from normalized within-repertoire ranks of inferred template counts. Generation probabilities in a later analysis came from a VDJ recombination model fitted to out-of-frame rearrangements, and those results were checked against IGoR. A later analysis scored TCR-TCR, TCR-HLA and TCR-CMV co-occurrence with hypergeometric tests, applying a repertoire-size bias correction to TCR pairs. False discovery rates were estimated in a later analysis by permuting HLA or CMV assignments 20 times. In a later analysis, co-occurring TCRs were grouped using DBSCAN, and TCRdist sequence similarity was added for clustering within HLA-allele-positive subsets. For co-occurrence clustering, repertoires with fewer than 30,000 or more than 120,000 public chains were excluded, along with several repertoires with anomalous nucleotide sharing. The table was pulled from immuneACCESS by TCRdb, which kept in-frame rearrangements only. Such tables lose some clones; where checked, under half of the loss comes from unresolved V genes, and the rest has no known cause. V, J and clone size derive from that table, while D and trimming were established from the DNA sequence. For this sample the table gives about 180,000 clones, of which about 81% were detected only once. The ten top clones hold 1.5% of the sample.

The cohort was made up of about 670 healthy bone marrow donors. Cohort members were all nominally healthy when sampled, although unrecorded immune exposures were likely present. The donor tested CMV seronegative, placing the donor among the 350 to 400 seronegative members of the cohort. Every donor gave a peripheral blood sample, and the peripheral blood mononuclear cells from that sample were used for TCR beta sequencing. The Qiagen DNeasy Blood Extraction Kit was used to extract genomic DNA from the blood cell samples. The germline V gene gives CDR1 as SGHVS and CDR2 as FQNEAQ. V is shortened by 5 bases, J by 1 base, and the region joining them spans 15 bases. The CDR3 measures 16 amino acids from cysteine to phenylalanine. CDR3 DNA only is kept here, 48 bases in frame from base 1. Concerning this clone: Its recognized antigen is unknown. Base-call qualities are not available, and no considerably larger clone is one nucleotide away.

Input material: PBMCs. The rearrangement combines TRBV7-8 with TRBJ1-5; no D segment can be confidently identified. This clonotype was sampled from a man in his forties in good health and CMV-seronegative. The bases are TGTGCCAGCAGCATCCTTGGCGGGCCGAGCAATCAGCCCCAGCATTTT. It is translated as CASSILGGPSNQPQHF.